This T cell receptor beta chain was found in a study of blood T cell repertoires in COVID-19. Looking at the study overall: T cells, B-cell-depleted T cells, or PBMCs supplied cDNA or gDNA.

The data were produced by immunoSEQ multiplex PCR, yet TCRdb's version contains in-frame clones alone and is incomplete. The repertoire holds 200,000 to 250,000 clones, with more than 80% as singletons. The V and J ends lost 4 bases and 2 bases respectively, with 15 bases between them. Germline loops: CDR1 SGHNT, CDR2 YYREEE (reference sequence). The CDR3 extends over 15 amino acids. This receptor was obtained from a woman aged 25 to 39 with COVID-19, enrolled during active disease. Sequenced material: peripheral blood. The chain couples TRBV5-4 to TRBJ2-5; D may be TRBD2 (5 bases). The CDR3 spells CASSPGSALQETQYF. The CDR3 DNA reads TGTGCCAGCAGCCCGGGAAGTGCACTACAAGAGACCCAGTACTTC.